The 27 T cell receptor beta chains below all came from one sample that was sequenced in a study of regulatory T cells in long-lasting Graves disease. Building of the TCR beta libraries involved iRepertoire HTBI primers and Arm-PCR of CDR3 regions. MiXCR was run by TCRdb on the multiplex PCR reads, yielding one entry per CDR3 protein. The data contain 400,000 to 500,000 distinct CDR3 sequences, about 16% of them singletons. This sample's time point: newly diagnosed GD, antithyroid drugs for less than 3 months. Making the TCR library involved RNA that had been extracted from PBMCs. The sample was also reused in another study, on T cells in Graves' hyperthyroidism and ophthalmopathy.

Sequenced material: peripheral blood mononuclear cells (PBMCs), taken at new diagnosis, from a patient treated with antithyroid drugs. Every receptor here comes from a woman younger than 35 with Graves disease.

The rearrangement links TRBV12-3 or TRBV12-4 to TRBJ2-7, with 13 positions matching TRBD2. CDR3 length: 17 residues. After removal of 5 bases from V and 0 bases from J, the junction contained 7 bases not matched to a gene. As DNA, the CDR3 is TGTGCCAGCAGTCCCCGACTAGCGGGAGGCTACTCCTACGAGCAGTACTTC. Protein product: CASSPRLAGGYSYEQYF.

This clonotype was observed a handful of times. This chain connects TRBV20-1 to TRBJ2-5; 8 bases align to TRBD1. The V and J ends lost 5 bases and 2 bases, in that order; junction bases with no gene match: 7. The CDR3 is 14 residues long. Germline V gene lookup returns CDR1 DFQATT and CDR2 SNEGSKA (reference sequence). The CDR3 loop is CSAGTGGIQETQYF. The DNA of the CDR3 is TGCAGTGCTGGGACAGGCGGCATACAAGAGACCCAGTACTTC.

This clonotype was seen many times. The chain couples TRBV6-5 to TRBJ2-7; TRBD2 agrees at 13 bases. V shed 4 bases, J shed 0 bases, and the junction held 9 bases outside the gene matches. The CDR3 is 18 amino acids. Germline V lookup: CDR1 MNHEY, CDR2 SVGAGI. CDR3 residues: CASSLVPGTSGTSYEQYF. CDR3 nucleotides: TGTGCCAGCAGTTTGGTTCCAGGGACTAGCGGGACCTCCTACGAGCAGTACTTC.

This clonotype was seen ten or more times. The chain joins TRBV9 to TRBJ2-5, with D possibly being TRBD1 (6 bases). The germline CDR1 and CDR2 sequences are SGDLS and YYNGEE. V lost 0 bases and J lost 5, with 11 bases in between. The CDR3 loop spans 14 amino acids. The CDR3 spells CASSVVPGDETQYF. CDR3 sequence (DNA): TGTGCCAGCAGCGTAGTACCAGGGGATGAGACCCAGTACTTC.

Many counts were recorded for this clonotype. The CDR3 reads CASSPRALTDTQYF. The CDR3 DNA sequence: TGTGCCAGCTCACCACGAGCCCTCACAGATACGCAGTATTTT. The chain links TRBV18 to TRBJ2-3; D not resolved. V was shortened by 1 base and J by 2 bases, with 7 bases between the two germline ends. The CDR3 extends over 14 amino acids. CDR1 is KGHSH and CDR2 is LQKENI in the germline V gene.

The chain uses TRBV7-8 and TRBJ2-5; 8 bases map to TRBD2. In germline, CDR1 is SGHVS, CDR2 FQNEAQ. This CDR3 region has 16 residues. The V gene end was trimmed by 4 bases and the J gene end by 1 base; junction bases not matched to a gene: 8. CDR3 nucleotide sequence: TGTGCCAGCAGCTATCGGACTAGCTTGGGCCAAGAGACCCAGTACTTC. It translates to CASSYRTSLGQETQYF.

This rearrangement joins TRBV19 to TRBJ1-6, with D unclear. This CDR3 contains 13 residues. Looked up from germline, CDR1 is LNHDA and CDR2 is SQIVND (reference sequence). The germline V and J ends were trimmed by 9 bases and 9 bases, with 15 bases remaining between them. The chain's CDR3 is CASRRPSGSPLHF. The CDR3 DNA reads TGTGCCAGCCGCCGACCCTCTGGTTCACCCCTCCACTTT.

The gene calls are TRBV9 and TRBJ2-1; 14 bases are shared with TRBD2. This CDR3 comprises 17 residues. CDR1 and CDR2 from the germline V gene are SGDLS and YYNGEE. With V trimmed by 0 bases and J by 8 bases, 7 bases remained unmatched. The CDR3 region is CASSVADGTSGSDEQFF. CDR3 nucleotide sequence: TGTGCCAGCAGCGTAGCCGACGGGACTAGCGGGAGTGATGAGCAGTTCTTC.

This clonotype turned up a few times. Compared with germline, one end of the junction differs, possibly owing to a read error. This rearrangement joins TRBV11-2 to TRBJ1-1; D is possibly TRBD1 (6 bases). The CDR3 consists of 14 residues. CDR1 is SGHAT and CDR2 is FQNNGV in the germline V gene. CDR3: CASGPTVGGRESIF. The CDR3 nucleotides read TGTGCCAGCGGCCCGACCGTTGGGGGGCGAGAATCGATCTTT.

The chain links TRBV24-1 to TRBJ2-7, with TRBD1 matching 10 bases. Germline-derived CDR1 and CDR2 are KGHDR and SFDVKD. The CDR3 sequence is 16 residues long. V shed 4 bases and J 3 bases; nucleotides not matched to a gene: 8. The CDR3 sequence: CATSENPGQGIYEQYF. As DNA, the CDR3 is TGTGCCACCAGTGAGAATCCGGGACAGGGGATCTACGAGCAGTACTTC.

This clonotype has at least ten counts. J is TRBJ2-1 and V is TRBV7-2; 8 bases line up with TRBD1. Germline CDR1 is SGHTA and CDR2 is FQGNSA. Trimming at V came to 5 bases and at J to 4 bases, leaving 7 bases not matched to a gene. The CDR3 is made up of 15 amino acids. The CDR3 spells CASSGSGTGYNEQFF. CDR3 in DNA: TGTGCCAGCAGCGGATCCGGGACAGGATACAATGAGCAGTTCTTC. The full variable domain, its missing parts supplied by reference TRBV7-2 and TRBJ2-1, is GAGVSQSPSNKVTEKGKDVELRCDPISGHTALYWYRQSLGQGLEFLIYFQGNSAPDKSGLPSDRFSAERTGGSVSTLTIQRTQQEDSAVYLCASSGSGTGYNEQFFGPGTRLTVL.

This clonotype was seen at least ten times. The CDR3 coding sequence is TGTGCCACCAGCAGAGATCGGCTAGCGGGTTGGTATTTT. This codes for CATSRDRLAGWYF. The chain uses TRBV15 and TRBJ2-3, with 8 bases matching TRBD2. The V segment lost 0 bases and the J segment 14 bases; nucleotides outside the gene matches: 7. Germline V gives CDR1 LNHNV, CDR2 YYDKDF (reference sequence). This CDR3 comprises 13 residues.

The chain combines TRBV25-1 with TRBJ2-1; maybe TRBD2 (5 bases). The ends were cut back, 5 bases at V and 13 bases at J, with 12 bases in the middle. CDR3 length equals 11 residues. Germline V CDR1 and CDR2: MGHDK, SYGVNS. CDR3 coding DNA: TGTGCCAGCAGTCCACTAGATGTCCAGTTCTTC. This sequence encodes CASSPLDVQFF.

This clonotype occurred many times. This chain links TRBV24-1 with TRBJ2-1; 10 bases fit TRBD2. CDR1 KGHDR and CDR2 SFDVKD come from the germline V gene. The CDR3 extends over 15 amino acids. Trimming removed 3 bases from V and 4 bases from J; junction bases left unmatched: 2. The chain's CDR3 is CATSDPSGSYNEQFF. In DNA form, the CDR3 reads TGTGCCACCAGTGATCCTAGCGGGAGTTACAATGAGCAGTTCTTC.

This clonotype was seen many times. The genes are TRBV28 and TRBJ1-5; TRBD1 might be the D (6 bases). Germline values: CDR1 MDHEN, CDR2 SYDVKM. V dropped 5 bases and J dropped 1 base, with 6 bases sitting between them. The CDR3 totals 13 residues. The CDR3 DNA sequence: TGTGCCAGCAGTACAGGGAGCAATCAGCCCCAGCATTTT. This codes for CASSTGSNQPQHF.

This clonotype showed up just a few times. V and J are TRBV6-5 and TRBJ2-7, with unresolved D. Per germline, CDR1 MNHEY and CDR2 SVGAGI. Trimming pared 0 bases from V and 5 bases from J, leaving 14 bases between. CDR3 length equals 15 residues. This CDR3 is CASSYSQPEYNEQYF. CDR3 DNA: TGTGCCAGCAGTTACTCGCAGCCAGAATACAACGAGCAGTACTTC.

The table lists this clonotype with many counts. The rearrangement links TRBV27 to TRBJ2-1; the D is unclear. Trimming took 7 bases from V and 0 from J, leaving 13 bases between them. This CDR3 is 15 amino acids long. The germline CDR1 and CDR2 sequences are MNHEY and SMNVEV (reference sequence). The CDR3 reads CASNLGLSSYNEQFF. CDR3 nucleotides: TGTGCCAGCAATCTGGGCCTGAGCTCCTACAATGAGCAGTTCTTC.

The chain links TRBV12-3 or TRBV12-4 to TRBJ2-7; 15 positions agree with TRBD2. The CDR3 spans 17 residues. V lost 4 bases to trimming and J lost 1 base; unmatched junction nucleotides: 5. For the CDR3, the DNA is TGTGCCAGCAGTTCAGGACTAGCGGGAGGGAGTTCCTACGAGCAGTACTTC. Translated, it gives CASSSGLAGGSSYEQYF.

Concerning this clonotype: The junction differs from germline at one of its ends, possibly a read error. The rearrangement joins TRBV5-5 to TRBJ2-5; D possibly corresponds to TRBD2 (6 bases). CDR1 and CDR2 from the germline V gene are SGHKS and YYEKEE (reference sequence). The CDR3 sequence is 14 residues long. The DNA of the CDR3 is TGTGCCAGCAGCCCCGGGACGGGCGGGGAGACCCAGCACTTC. Its translation: CASSPGTGGETQHF. Full variable domain (rest looked up from reference TRBV5-5 and TRBJ2-5): DAGVTQSPTHLIKTRGQQVTLRCSPISGHKSVSWYQQVLGQGPQFIFQYYEKEERGRGNFPDRFSARQFPNYSSELNVNALLLGDSALYLCASSPGTGGETQHFGPGTRLLVL.

This clonotype has just a few counts. The chain combines TRBV6-1 with TRBJ1-4; D unclear. From germline, CDR1 is MNHNS and CDR2 SASEGT. Trimming took 5 bases from V and 8 from J, leaving 9 bases between them. The CDR3 covers 12 residues. CDR3 coding DNA: TGTGCCAGCAGTCATCAATGGGAAAAACTGTTTTTT. It encodes CASSHQWEKLFF.

This clonotype was found many times. CDR3 region: CASSYSETGYTEAFF. As DNA, the CDR3 is TGTGCCAGCAGTTACTCGGAAACAGGTTACACTGAAGCTTTCTTT. The V gene is TRBV6-5, the J gene TRBJ1-1; tentative D call: TRBD1 (5 bases). Germline V gene sequence: CDR1 MNHEY, CDR2 SVGAGI. The CDR3 has 15 amino acids. The germline V and J ends were trimmed by 0 bases and 3 bases, with 11 bases remaining between them.

This clonotype was recorded many times. V and J are TRBV18 and TRBJ2-3; D not resolved. Germline V gene lookup returns CDR1 KGHSH and CDR2 LQKENI. The CDR3 consists of 15 residues. The V and J ends lost 1 base and 4 bases respectively, with 12 bases between them. The CDR3 DNA is TGTGCCAGCTCACCACACACTACGGTTGCAGATACGCAGTATTTT. Translating gives CASSPHTTVADTQYF.

This clonotype was detected a few times. This may come from a read error, since a much larger clone is one base off. DNA for the CDR3: TGTGCCAGCAGTCATTCCGGGGAGCTGTTTTTT. Translated: CASSHSGELFF. V is TRBV7-3 and J is TRBJ2-2; D is unresolved. V lost 6 bases, J lost 6 bases, and 5 bases lay in between. This CDR3 region has 11 residues. Germline CDR1 reads SGHTA; CDR2 reads FQGTGA.

Many counts were recorded for this clonotype. V usage is TRBV7-9 and J usage is TRBJ2-7; D is perhaps TRBD1 or TRBD2 (5 bases each). Trimming stripped 5 bases from V and 6 bases from J, with 14 bases between. The CDR3 sequence is 13 residues long. Germline V gene sequence: CDR1 SEHNR, CDR2 FQNEAQ (reference sequence). In nucleotides, the CDR3 is TGTGCCAGCAGCCAGTCCAGGGACGGCGAGCAGTACTTC. Translated: CASSQSRDGEQYF.

This clonotype was recorded at least ten times. This chain connects TRBV28 to TRBJ2-7, with 7 bases aligning to TRBD2. The J segment lost 2 bases and the V segment lost 5 bases, leaving 9 bases of the junction unmatched. CDR3 size: 15 residues. Per the germline V gene, CDR1 is MDHEN and CDR2 is SYDVKM. The CDR3 nucleotides read TGTGCCAGCAGTGGGAGGGGCAGGGCCACCTACGAGCAGTACTTC. The encoded protein is CASSGRGRATYEQYF.

V and J are TRBV6-2 or TRBV6-3 and TRBJ2-7; weak D call: TRBD1 (6 bases). The CDR3 is 14 residues long. The germline V gene encodes CDR1 MNHEY and CDR2 SVGEGT. V lost 6 bases to trimming and J lost 2 bases, with 14 bases between them. The CDR3 DNA follows: TGTGCCAGCAGCCCCGGAAGGGGGACCTACGAGCAGTACTTC. It codes for CASSPGRGTYEQYF.

This clonotype has at least ten counts. The rearrangement uses TRBV6-1 and TRBJ1-5, with D maybe TRBD1 (5 bases). The germline V gene has CDR1 MNHNS and CDR2 SASEGT. This CDR3 has 14 residues. The V end lost 6 bases, the J end lost 0 bases, and 9 bases lay between the germline ends. The CDR3 loop is CASRQDNSNQPQHF. CDR3 bases: TGTGCCAGCAGACAGGACAATAGCAATCAGCCCCAGCATTTT.